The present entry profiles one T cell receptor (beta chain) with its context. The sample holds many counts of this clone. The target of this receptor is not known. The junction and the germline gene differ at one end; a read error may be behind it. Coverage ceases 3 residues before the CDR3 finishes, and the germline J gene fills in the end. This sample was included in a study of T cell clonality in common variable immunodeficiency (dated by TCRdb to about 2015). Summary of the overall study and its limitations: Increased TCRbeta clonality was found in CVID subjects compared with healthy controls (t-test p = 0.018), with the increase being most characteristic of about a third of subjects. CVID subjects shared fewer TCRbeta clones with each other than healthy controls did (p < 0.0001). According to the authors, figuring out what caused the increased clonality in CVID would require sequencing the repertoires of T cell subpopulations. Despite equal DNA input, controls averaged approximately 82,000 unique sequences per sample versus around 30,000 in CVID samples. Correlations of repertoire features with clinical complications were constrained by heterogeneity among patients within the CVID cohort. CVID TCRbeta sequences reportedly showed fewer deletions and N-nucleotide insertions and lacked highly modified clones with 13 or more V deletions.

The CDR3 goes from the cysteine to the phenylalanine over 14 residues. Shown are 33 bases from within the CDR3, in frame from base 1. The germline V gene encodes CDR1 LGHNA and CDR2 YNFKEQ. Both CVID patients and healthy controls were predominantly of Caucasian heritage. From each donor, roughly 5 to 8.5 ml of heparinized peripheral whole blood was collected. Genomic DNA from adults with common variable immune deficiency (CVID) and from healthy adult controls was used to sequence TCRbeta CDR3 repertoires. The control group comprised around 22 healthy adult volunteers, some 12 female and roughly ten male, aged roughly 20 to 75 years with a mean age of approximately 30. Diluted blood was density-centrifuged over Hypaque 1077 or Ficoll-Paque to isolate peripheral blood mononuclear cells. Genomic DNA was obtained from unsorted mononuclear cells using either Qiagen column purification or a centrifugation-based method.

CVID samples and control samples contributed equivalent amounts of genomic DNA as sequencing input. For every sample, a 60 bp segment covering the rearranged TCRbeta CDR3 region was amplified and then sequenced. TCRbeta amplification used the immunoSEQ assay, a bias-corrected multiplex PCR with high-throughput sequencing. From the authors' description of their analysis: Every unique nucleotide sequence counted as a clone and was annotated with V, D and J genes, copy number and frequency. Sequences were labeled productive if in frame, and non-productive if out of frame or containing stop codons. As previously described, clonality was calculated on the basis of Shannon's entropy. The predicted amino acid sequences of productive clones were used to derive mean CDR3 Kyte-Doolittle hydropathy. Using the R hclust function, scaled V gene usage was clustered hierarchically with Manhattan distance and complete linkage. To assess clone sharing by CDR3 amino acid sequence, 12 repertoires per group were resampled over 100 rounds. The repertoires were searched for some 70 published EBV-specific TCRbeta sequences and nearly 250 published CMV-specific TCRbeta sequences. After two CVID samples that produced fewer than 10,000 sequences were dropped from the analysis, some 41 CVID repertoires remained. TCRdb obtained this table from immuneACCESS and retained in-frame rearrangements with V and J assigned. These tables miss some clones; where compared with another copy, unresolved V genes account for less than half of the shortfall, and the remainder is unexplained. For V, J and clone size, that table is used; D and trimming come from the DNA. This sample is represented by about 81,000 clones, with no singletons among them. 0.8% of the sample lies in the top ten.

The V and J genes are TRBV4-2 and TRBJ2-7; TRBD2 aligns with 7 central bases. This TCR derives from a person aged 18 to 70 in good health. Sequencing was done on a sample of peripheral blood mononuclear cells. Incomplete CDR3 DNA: TGCGCCAGCAGCCAAGGGGACTATAACTACGAG. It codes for CASSQGDYNYE. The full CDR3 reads CASSQGDYNYEQYF.